A selection of T cell receptor beta chains follows, all from one sample in a study of Graves' ophthalmopathy and Graves' hyperthyroidism. TCRdb re-analysed the multiplex PCR reads in MiXCR, keeping a single row per CDR3 protein. The sample contains roughly 700,000 distinct CDR3 sequences, roughly 40% of which appear only once. Sequencing used peripheral blood. The receptors shown here come from an adult man with Graves' ophthalmopathy. The CDR3 runs from the conserved cysteine through the conserved F or W. A D gene is named only where the DNA matches it firmly.

v_call d_call cdr3_aa
TRBV7-9 TRBD1 CASSSGGLQGNQPQHF
TRBV25-1 NA CASSDRAGSGYTF
TRBV7-9 NA CASSLVPGPTYEQYF
TRBV4-2 TRBD2 CASSQDYQREEVETQYF
TRBV2 NA CASRTQSSYNSPLHF
TRBV5-5 NA CASSSPTTDTQYF
TRBV2 TRBD1 CASSEGTVNYGYTF
TRBV7-6 NA CASSPLGLGAEQYF
TRBV7-7 TRBD1 CASSLGTGGEETQYF
TRBV2 NA CASILDVRHGYEQYF
TRBV12-3/TRBV12-4 TRBD1 CASSLATGGYTEAFF
TRBV29-1 NA CSASGGGRDQPQHF
TRBV10-3 TRBD1 CASRQGSYNEQYF
TRBV20-1 TRBD1 CSARAGTGVYEQYF
TRBV6-5 TRBD1 CASSFDRENEKLFF
TRBV25-1 TRBD1 CASSEWKTGDQETQYF
TRBV27 NA CASSLSRASEQYF
TRBV15 NA CATSREAASYEQYF
TRBV6-5 NA CASGWWGRDGYTF
TRBV12-3/TRBV12-4 TRBD1 CASSRPGQGQWETQYF
TRBV27 TRBD1 CASSKGDREYRSSYEQYF
TRBV10-2 NA CASSESTASYGYTF
TRBV11-3 NA CASSLDGEDTEAFF
TRBV29-1 TRBD2 CSGGLAGNTGELFF
TRBV24-1 NA CATSDPEGTGITGELFF
TRBV29-1 TRBD1 CSVEVGKGQGAQKLFF
TRBV6-6 NA CASSYRTNQPQHF
TRBV7-9 NA CASSPRAGAGLMKNCFF
TRBV15 NA CATSTSVRGNQYF
TRBV29-1 TRBD2 CSVETSVHNEQFF
TRBV24-1 NA CATSDTQPGSKPTDTQYF
TRBV2 TRBD2 CASSARGGASYEQYF
TRBV7-2 TRBD2 CASSSRTSTGELFF